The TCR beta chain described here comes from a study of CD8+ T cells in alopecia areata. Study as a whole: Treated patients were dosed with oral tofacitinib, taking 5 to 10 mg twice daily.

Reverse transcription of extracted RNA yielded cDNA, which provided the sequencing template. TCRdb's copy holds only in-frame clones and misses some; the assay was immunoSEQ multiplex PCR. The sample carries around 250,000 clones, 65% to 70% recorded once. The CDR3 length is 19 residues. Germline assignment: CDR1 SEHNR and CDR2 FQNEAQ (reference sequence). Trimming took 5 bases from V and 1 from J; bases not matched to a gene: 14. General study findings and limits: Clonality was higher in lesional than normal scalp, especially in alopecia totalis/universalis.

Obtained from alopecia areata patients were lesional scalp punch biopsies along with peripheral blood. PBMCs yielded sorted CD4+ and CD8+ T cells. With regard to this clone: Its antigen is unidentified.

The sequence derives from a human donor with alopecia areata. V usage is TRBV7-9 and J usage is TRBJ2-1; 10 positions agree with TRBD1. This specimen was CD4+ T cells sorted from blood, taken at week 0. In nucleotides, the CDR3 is TGTGCCAGCAGCCCGGGACAGGGGAGGGGGATTAGGTCCTACAATGAGCAGTTCTTC. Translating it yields CASSPGQGRGIRSYNEQFF.